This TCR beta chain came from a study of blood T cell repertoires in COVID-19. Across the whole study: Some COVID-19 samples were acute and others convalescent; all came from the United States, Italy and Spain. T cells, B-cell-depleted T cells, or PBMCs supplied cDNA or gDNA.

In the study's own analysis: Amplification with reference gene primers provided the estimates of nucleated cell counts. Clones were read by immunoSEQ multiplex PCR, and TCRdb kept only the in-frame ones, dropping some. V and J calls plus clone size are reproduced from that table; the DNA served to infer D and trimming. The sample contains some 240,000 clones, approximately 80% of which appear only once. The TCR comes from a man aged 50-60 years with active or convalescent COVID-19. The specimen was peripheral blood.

For the CDR3, the DNA is TGTGCCAGCAGTGAGGTCCGGGAACAGCCCCAGCATTTT. Amino acids: CASSEVREQPQHF. The V call is TRBV2, the J call TRBJ1-5; D ambiguous. The germline V and J ends were trimmed by 3 bases and 7 bases, with 10 bases remaining between them. Germline V gives CDR1 SNHLY, CDR2 FYNNEI. The CDR3 runs to 13 residues. The complete variable domain, with remaining parts taken from reference TRBV2 and TRBJ1-5, reads EPEVTQTPSHQVTQMGQEVILRCVPISNHLYFYWYRQILGQKVEFLVSFYNNEISEKSEIFDDQFSVERPDGSNFTLKIRSTKLEDSAMYFCASSEVREQPQHFGDGTRLSIL.